What follows are 22 T cell receptor beta chains derived from one specimen sequenced in a study of molecular identifiers for immune sequencing clone quantification. From the PCR reads, TCRdb called clonotypes with MiXCR, one entry per CDR3 protein. The repertoire holds around 480,000 distinct CDR3 sequences, with roughly 24% as singletons. The sample was naive CD8+ T cells from blood, with Jurkat cell RNA spiked in. The subset denotes: FACS-sorted CD8+CD4-CCR7+CD45RA+ naive T cells. Receptors originate from a human donor in good health. Some libraries in this study had Jurkat cell RNA spiked in.

The V call is TRBV7-9, the J call TRBJ1-4; no firm D call. The V gene's germline CDR1 is SEHNR and CDR2 FQNEAQ (reference sequence). The CDR3 spans 16 residues. Deletions cut 1 base from V and 10 bases from J, with 19 bases between. The DNA for the CDR3 is TGTGCCAGCAGCTTAGTTTCCCAGCGGCCTTCGGGAAAACTGTTTTTT. Its protein product is CASSLVSQRPSGKLFF.

This clonotype was counted between two and nine times. This chain connects TRBV7-9 to TRBJ2-7; 7 bases line up with TRBD1. This CDR3 has 14 amino acids. The V segment lost 7 bases and the J segment 0 bases; nucleotides outside the gene matches: 6. Germline CDR1 reads SEHNR; CDR2 reads FQNEAQ (reference sequence). CDR3 amino acids: CASTGTVHSYEQYF. The CDR3 DNA is TGTGCCAGCACCGGGACAGTCCACTCCTACGAGCAGTACTTC.

This clonotype was seen many times. The genes are TRBV27 and TRBJ1-5; a possible D gene is TRBD1 (5 bases). Germline values: CDR1 MNHEY, CDR2 SMNVEV (reference sequence). CDR3 length: 14 amino acids. The V gene lost 3 bases and the J gene lost 6 bases, with 12 bases spanning the gap. The CDR3 nucleotides read TGTGCCAGCAGTTTCGCAGGGCTAAGTCAGCCCCAGCATTTT. It translates to CASSFAGLSQPQHF.

The rearrangement uses TRBV6-1 and TRBJ2-7, with TRBD1 matching 9 bases. The junction had 9 bases not matched to a gene; V was cut back by 4 bases and J by 5 bases. Germline loops: CDR1 MNHNS, CDR2 SASEGT. The CDR3 length is 15 residues. CDR3 region: CASSGYRDRDHEQYF. CDR3 in DNA: TGTGCCAGCAGTGGTTACCGGGACAGGGACCACGAGCAGTACTTC.

The rearrangement uses TRBV3-1 and TRBJ2-1; TRBD2 aligns across 9 bases. The V gene's germline CDR1 is LGHDT and CDR2 YNNKEL (reference sequence). The CDR3 consists of 16 residues. V gave up 1 base and J gave up 8 bases; unmatched junction bases: 9. The CDR3 nucleotides are TGTGCCAGCAGCCAAGCCGCCGGGACTAGCTCCTATGAGCAGTTCTTC. This encodes CASSQAAGTSSYEQFF.

DNA of the CDR3: TGCGCCAGCAGCCACCCCAACCCGGCTAGCGGATTGTACCAAGAGACCCAGTACTTC. Translation gives CASSHPNPASGLYQETQYF. This rearrangement joins TRBV4-3 to TRBJ2-5; TRBD2 aligns across 7 bases. The CDR3 length is 19 residues. J gave up 0 bases and V 3 bases, and 16 bases lay outside the gene matches. The V gene's germline CDR1 is LGHNA and CDR2 YSLEER.

This clonotype has just a few counts. The chain uses TRBV27 and TRBJ1-6; 9 bases match TRBD1. The V gene end was trimmed by 4 bases and the J gene end by 8 bases; junction bases not matched to a gene: 6. Germline V gene sequence: CDR1 MNHEY, CDR2 SMNVEV (reference sequence). The CDR3 sequence is 15 residues long. CDR3 amino acids: CASSSGQGWYSPLHF. Here the CDR3 DNA reads TGTGCCAGCAGTTCCGGACAGGGGTGGTATTCACCCCTCCACTTT.

This clonotype has just a few counts. The chain uses TRBV20-1 and TRBJ2-7; 12 bases agree with TRBD2. The J segment lost 3 bases and the V segment lost 1 base, leaving 13 bases of the junction unmatched. CDR3 length: 18 amino acids. Germline V gene lookup returns CDR1 DFQATT and CDR2 SNEGSKA (reference sequence). CDR3 coding DNA: TGCAGTGCTAGAGTTAGTAGACTAGCGGGGGAACAATACTACGAGCAGTACTTC. Protein sequence: CSARVSRLAGEQYYEQYF.

V and J are TRBV12-5 and TRBJ2-1; 8 bases line up with TRBD2. The ends lost 7 bases at V and 9 bases at J; junction bases unmatched: 11. The V gene's germline CDR1 is LGHNT and CDR2 FRNRAP. This CDR3 has 14 residues. The CDR3 spells CASAQGLAVGEQFF. The CDR3 region has the DNA TGTGCTAGTGCCCAAGGACTAGCAGTAGGTGAGCAGTTCTTC.

This clonotype came up many times. The rearrangement links TRBV6-5 to TRBJ1-2; a possible D gene is TRBD1 (6 bases). The CDR3 runs to 14 residues. V gave up 2 bases and J gave up 4 bases, with 11 bases separating them. Germline CDR1 MNHEY, CDR2 SVGAGI. The CDR3 here is CASSYGAGVYGYTF. The CDR3 nucleotides read TGTGCCAGCAGTTACGGCGCAGGGGTCTATGGCTACACCTTC.

In its sample, this clonotype was seen a few times. The chain couples TRBV12-3 or TRBV12-4 to TRBJ1-1; D not resolved. V lost 1 base to trimming and J lost 7 bases, with 10 bases between them. CDR3 length: 13 amino acids. CDR3 protein: CASSLVINDEAFF. In DNA form, the CDR3 reads TGTGCCAGCAGTTTAGTTATCAACGATGAAGCTTTCTTT.

This chain uses TRBV2 with TRBJ1-1; no clear D gene. The germline V gene has CDR1 SNHLY and CDR2 FYNNEI. The ends were cut back, 3 bases at V and 0 bases at J, with 5 bases in the middle. This CDR3 spans 13 amino acids. The CDR3 nucleotides are TGTGCCAGCAGTGAGCACTTGAACACTGAAGCTTTCTTT. Translation: CASSEHLNTEAFF.

The CDR3 is CASTSGPRGTEAFF. CDR3 nucleotides: TGTGCCAGCACCTCAGGTCCTAGGGGGACTGAAGCTTTCTTT. The rearrangement links TRBV6-2 or TRBV6-3 to TRBJ1-1; TRBD1 might be the D (6 bases). V was pared by 7 bases and J by 5 bases, with 17 bases between. The CDR3 runs 14 residues. CDR1 and CDR2 (germline): MNHEY, SVGEGT.

This clonotype was detected many times. The rearrangement uses TRBV28 and TRBJ2-7; D is ambiguous. The V gene lost 6 bases and the J gene lost 4 bases, with 10 bases spanning the gap. Germline CDR1 MDHEN, CDR2 SYDVKM. The CDR3 is made up of 12 amino acids. The DNA for the CDR3 is TGTGCCAGCAGCCCCCCCTCATACGAGCAGTACTTC. It yields the protein CASSPPSYEQYF.

The chain employs TRBV7-8 and TRBJ1-1; D gene uncertain. The CDR3 contains 15 residues. The germline gives CDR1 SGHVS, CDR2 FQNEAQ. Trimming took 1 base from V and 0 from J, leaving 9 bases between them. The CDR3 sequence is CASSLVGPMNTEAFF. In nucleotides, the CDR3 is TGTGCCAGCAGCTTAGTCGGCCCTATGAACACTGAAGCTTTCTTT.

Remarks on this clonotype: Given a much more abundant clone one base away, this may be a read error. The chain carries TRBV12-3 or TRBV12-4 and TRBJ2-7, with D unclear. The CDR3 consists of 13 residues. The germline V and J ends were trimmed by 2 bases and 7 bases, with 12 bases remaining between them. CDR3 loop: CASSLYSSGEQYF. The CDR3, as DNA: TGTGCCAGCAGTTTATACTCCTCTGGGGAGCAGTACTTC.

This clonotype has just a few counts. Written as DNA, the CDR3 is TGTGCCAGCAGCCGTACAGGGACGAGCTCCTACGAGCAGTACTTC. Translation: CASSRTGTSSYEQYF. This chain links TRBV9 with TRBJ2-7; D is perhaps TRBD1 (6 bases). The CDR3 has 15 residues. The V and J ends lost 4 bases and 0 bases respectively, with 14 bases between them. Germline values: CDR1 SGDLS, CDR2 YYNGEE.

Of note for this clonotype: A read error may explain this, as a much larger clone is one base away. V is TRBV5-1 and J is TRBJ1-3; no clear D gene. This CDR3 has 15 amino acids. Germline V gene lookup returns CDR1 SGHRS and CDR2 YFSETQ. This CDR3 is CASSLYTDGGNSIYF. DNA for the CDR3: TGCGCCAGCAGCTTGTACACCGACGGTGGAAACTCCATATATTTT. Drawing the rest from reference TRBV5-1 and TRBJ1-3, the complete variable domain is KAGVTQTPRYLIKTRGQQVTLSCSPISGHRSVSWYQQTPGQGLQFLFEYFSETQRNKGNFPGRFSGRQFSNSRSEMNVSTLELGDSALYLCASSLYTDGGNSIYFGEGSWLTVV.

The chain uses TRBV7-9 and TRBJ2-6; 7 bases match TRBD1. Germline assignment: CDR1 SEHNR and CDR2 FQNEAQ (reference sequence). Unmatched junction bases numbered 17, after V lost 5 bases and J lost 4 bases. The CDR3 runs 19 residues. This chain's CDR3 is CASSAEHWTGERGANVLTF. The CDR3 coding sequence is TGTGCCAGCAGCGCCGAACATTGGACAGGCGAGCGCGGGGCCAACGTCCTGACTTTC. The whole variable domain, filled in from reference TRBV7-9 and TRBJ2-6, reads DTGVSQNPRHKITKRGQNVTFRCDPISEHNRLYWYRQTLGQGPEFLTYFQNEAQLEKSRLLSDRFSAERPKGSFSTLEIQRTEQGDSAMYLCASSAEHWTGERGANVLTFGAGSRLTVL.

The chain carries TRBV5-5 and TRBJ2-6; maybe TRBD2 (5 bases). Trimming removed 3 bases at V and 0 bases at J, with 13 bases between. Per germline, CDR1 SGHKS and CDR2 YYEKEE (reference sequence). CDR3 length: 17 residues. The CDR3 DNA follows: TGTGCCAGCAGCTGGATGCCGGGGTTCTCTGGGGCCAACGTCCTGACTTTC. This encodes CASSWMPGFSGANVLTF.

Points on this clonotype: The conserved closing phenylalanine or tryptophan is absent in this CDR3, likely reflecting a read error. The V gene is TRBV3-1, the J gene TRBJ2-3; TRBD2 matches at 12 bases. The CDR3 length is 16 residues. Germline V CDR1 and CDR2: LGHDT, YNNKEL (reference sequence). J gave up 3 bases and V 3 bases, and 4 bases lay outside the gene matches. The CDR3 reads CASSHGLAGRTDTQYL. In DNA form, the CDR3 reads TGTGCCAGCAGCCACGGACTAGCGGGAAGGACAGATACGCAGTATCTT.

As for this clonotype: Being one base from a much bigger clone, this may be a read error. This chain joins TRBV7-9 and TRBJ1-5; D unresolved. This CDR3 comprises 14 residues. Germline CDR1 SEHNR, CDR2 FQNEAQ (reference sequence). CDR3 nucleotide sequence: TGTGCCAGCAGCCCAGTGGGCGGAAATCCGCCCCAGCATTTT. This translates into CASSPVGGNPPQHF.